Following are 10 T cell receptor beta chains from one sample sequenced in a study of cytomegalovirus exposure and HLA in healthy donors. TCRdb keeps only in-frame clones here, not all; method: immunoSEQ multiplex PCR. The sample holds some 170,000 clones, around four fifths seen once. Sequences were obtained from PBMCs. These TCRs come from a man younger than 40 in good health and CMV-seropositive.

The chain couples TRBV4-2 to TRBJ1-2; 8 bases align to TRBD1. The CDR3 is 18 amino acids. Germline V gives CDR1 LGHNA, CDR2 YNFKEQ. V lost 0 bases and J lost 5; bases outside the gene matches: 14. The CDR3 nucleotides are TGTGCCAGCAGCCAAGATGGGATGAGGACAGGGCGTCCTTATGGCTACACCTTC. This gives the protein CASSQDGMRTGRPYGYTF.

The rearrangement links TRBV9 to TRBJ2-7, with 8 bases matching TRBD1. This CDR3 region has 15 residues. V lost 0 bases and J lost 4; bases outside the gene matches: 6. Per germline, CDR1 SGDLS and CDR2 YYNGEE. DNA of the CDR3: TGTGCCAGCAGCGTAGGGACAGGGTTTGATTACGAGCAGTACTTC. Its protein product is CASSVGTGFDYEQYF.

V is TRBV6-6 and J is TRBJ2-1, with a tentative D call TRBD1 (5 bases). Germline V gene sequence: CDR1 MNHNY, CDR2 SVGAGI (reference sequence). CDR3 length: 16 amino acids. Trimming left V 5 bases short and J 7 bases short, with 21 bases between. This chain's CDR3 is CASSLSDTNLWNEQFF. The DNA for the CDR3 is TGTGCCAGCAGTCTGTCGGACACCAACCTTTGGAATGAGCAGTTCTTC.

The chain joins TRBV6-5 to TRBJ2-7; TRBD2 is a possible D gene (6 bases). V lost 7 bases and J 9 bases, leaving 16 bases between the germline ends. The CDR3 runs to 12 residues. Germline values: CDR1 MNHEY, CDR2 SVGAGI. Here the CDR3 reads CASIDPYGGQYF. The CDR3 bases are TGTGCCAGCATCGATCCGTACGGGGGGCAGTACTTC.

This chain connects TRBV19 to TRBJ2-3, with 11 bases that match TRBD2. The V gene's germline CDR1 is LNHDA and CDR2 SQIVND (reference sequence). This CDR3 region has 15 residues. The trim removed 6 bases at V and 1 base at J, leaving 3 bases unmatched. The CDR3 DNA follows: TGTGCCAGTAGACTAGCGGGGGTAGGCACAGATACGCAGTATTTT. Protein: CASRLAGVGTDTQYF.

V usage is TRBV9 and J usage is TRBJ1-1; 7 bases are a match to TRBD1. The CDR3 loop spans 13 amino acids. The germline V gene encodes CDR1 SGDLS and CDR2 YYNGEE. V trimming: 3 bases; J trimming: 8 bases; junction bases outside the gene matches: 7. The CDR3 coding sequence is TGTGCCAGCAGCGAGGGGGCTGGGTCCGAAGCTTTCTTT. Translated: CASSEGAGSEAFF.

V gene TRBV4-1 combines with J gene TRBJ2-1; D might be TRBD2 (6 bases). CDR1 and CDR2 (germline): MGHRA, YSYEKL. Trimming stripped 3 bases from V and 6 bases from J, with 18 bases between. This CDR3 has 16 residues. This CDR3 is CASSHSLSAGRNEQFF. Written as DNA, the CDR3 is TGCGCCAGCAGCCATTCTTTGTCGGCGGGGCGCAATGAGCAGTTCTTC.

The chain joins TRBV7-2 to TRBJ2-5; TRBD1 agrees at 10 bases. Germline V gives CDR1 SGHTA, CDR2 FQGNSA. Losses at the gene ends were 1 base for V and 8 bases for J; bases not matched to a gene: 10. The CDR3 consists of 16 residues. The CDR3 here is CASSLDRRDRGHTQYF. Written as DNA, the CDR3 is TGTGCCAGCAGCTTAGACCGCCGGGACAGGGGACATACCCAGTACTTC.

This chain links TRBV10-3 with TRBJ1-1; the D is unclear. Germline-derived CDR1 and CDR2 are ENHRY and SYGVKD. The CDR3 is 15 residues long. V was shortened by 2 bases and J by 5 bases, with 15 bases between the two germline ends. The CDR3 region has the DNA TGTGCCATCAGTGAGGCCCTTCCTCGGGAGACTGAAGCTTTCTTT. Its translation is CAISEALPRETEAFF.

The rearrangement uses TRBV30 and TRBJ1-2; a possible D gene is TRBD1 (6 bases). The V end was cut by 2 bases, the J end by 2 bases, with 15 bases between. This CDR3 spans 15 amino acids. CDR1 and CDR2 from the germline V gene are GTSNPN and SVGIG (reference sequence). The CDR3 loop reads CAWSYRAGTNYGYTF. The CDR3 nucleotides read TGTGCCTGGAGTTACAGGGCAGGGACCAACTATGGCTACACCTTC.